These T cell receptor beta chains were read from a single sample in a study of blood T cell repertoires in COVID-19. Assay used: immunoSEQ multiplex PCR; TCRdb lists only in-frame clones, some missing. Here the sample spans roughly 85,000 clones, around 74% being singletons. Sequencing used peripheral blood. The receptors originated from a human donor in a cohort sampled during active COVID-19. CDR3s include the opening cysteine and the closing phenylalanine or tryptophan. A D gene is named only where the DNA matches it firmly. Size is stated for part of the rows, as once, few or many counts, or as a class when the clone is expanded.

CDR3 protein	CDR3 DNA	clone size	J gene	D gene	V gene
CASSRLGLEYEQYF	TGCGCCAGCAGCCGCCTGGGACTAGAGTACGAGCAGTACTTC	few	TRBJ2-7	TRBD2	TRBV4-1
CASSPGSQGVWNTEAFF	TGTGCCAGTAGCCCGGGGAGTCAGGGGGTATGGAACACTGAAGCTTTCTTT	.	TRBJ1-1	TRBD1	TRBV19
CASSEAQRGGLGSYEQYF	TGTGCCAGCAGTGAGGCGCAGCGGGGGGGTCTCGGGTCCTACGAGCAGTACTTC	.	TRBJ2-7	TRBD2	TRBV2
CASSPRDRGQETQYF	TGCGCCAGCAGCCCGCGGGACAGGGGACAAGAGACCCAGTACTTC	.	TRBJ2-5	TRBD1	TRBV5-1
CASSQEVHRGAYEQYF	TGCGCCAGCAGCCAAGAGGTTCACCGGGGGGCCTACGAGCAGTACTTC	.	TRBJ2-7	TRBD2	TRBV4-1
CASSLATVSGNTIYF	TGCGCCAGCAGCCTAGCTACCGTCTCTGGAAACACCATATATTTT	.	TRBJ1-3	.	TRBV5-1
CAWAVAGDVNIQYF	TGTGCCTGGGCTGTTGCGGGGGACGTAAACATTCAGTACTTC	few	TRBJ2-4	TRBD2	TRBV30
CASSLYSQGNYGYTF	TGTGCCAGCAGCTTGTACTCCCAGGGGAACTATGGCTACACCTTC	.	TRBJ1-2	.	TRBV5-5
CASSLDTGTPTGELFF	TGCGCCAGCAGCTTGGATACCGGGACTCCTACCGGGGAGCTGTTTTTT	.	TRBJ2-2	.	TRBV5-1
CASSLDRRGNQETQYF	TGTGCCAGCAGCTTAGACCGGAGAGGGAACCAAGAGACCCAGTACTTC	.	TRBJ2-5	.	TRBV7-9
CASSFGLAGVETQYF	TGTGCCAGCAGTTTTGGACTAGCGGGGGTAGAGACCCAGTACTTC	once	TRBJ2-5	TRBD2	TRBV28
CASSFSGGQAFYEQYF	TGTGCCAGCAGCTTCTCTGGGGGACAGGCCTTTTACGAGCAGTACTTC	.	TRBJ2-7	TRBD1	TRBV7-8
CASSPSPSHEQFF	TGTGCCAGCAGTCCAAGCCCCTCCCATGAGCAGTTCTTC	.	TRBJ2-1	.	TRBV28
CASSVGGRGGGETQYF	TGTGCCAGCAGCGTAGGTGGACGGGGGGGCGGAGAGACCCAGTACTTC	.	TRBJ2-5	TRBD2	TRBV9
CAWNPGQLGEQYF	TGTGCCTGGAATCCAGGTCAGTTGGGCGAGCAGTACTTC	.	TRBJ2-7	.	TRBV30
CAWSVGFGGVEQYF	TGTGCCTGGAGTGTTGGCTTCGGCGGGGTGGAGCAGTACTTC	.	TRBJ2-7	.	TRBV30
CASSFNPRYNEKLFF	TGCGCCAGCAGCTTCAACCCCAGATATAATGAAAAACTGTTTTTT	.	TRBJ1-4	.	TRBV5-1
CASRRGQGSNQPQHF	TGTGCCAGCAGACGGGGACAGGGGAGCAATCAGCCCCAGCATTTT	.	TRBJ1-5	TRBD1	TRBV6-5
CASSQLGGAETGELFF	TGTGCCAGCAGTCAGTTAGGGGGGGCAGAAACCGGGGAGCTGTTTTTT	.	TRBJ2-2	.	TRBV6-6
CASSLPGLASAYEQYF	TGTGCCAGCAGCTTGCCGGGACTAGCATCTGCCTACGAGCAGTACTTC	few	TRBJ2-7	TRBD2	TRBV5-4
CASQGAAVGNTIYF	TGTGCCAGTCAGGGGGCAGCAGTTGGAAACACCATATATTTT	.	TRBJ1-3	TRBD1	TRBV19
CASSLPAGTGTYEQYF	TGTGCCAGCAGCCTACCCGCGGGGACAGGGACCTACGAGCAGTACTTC	.	TRBJ2-7	TRBD1	TRBV28